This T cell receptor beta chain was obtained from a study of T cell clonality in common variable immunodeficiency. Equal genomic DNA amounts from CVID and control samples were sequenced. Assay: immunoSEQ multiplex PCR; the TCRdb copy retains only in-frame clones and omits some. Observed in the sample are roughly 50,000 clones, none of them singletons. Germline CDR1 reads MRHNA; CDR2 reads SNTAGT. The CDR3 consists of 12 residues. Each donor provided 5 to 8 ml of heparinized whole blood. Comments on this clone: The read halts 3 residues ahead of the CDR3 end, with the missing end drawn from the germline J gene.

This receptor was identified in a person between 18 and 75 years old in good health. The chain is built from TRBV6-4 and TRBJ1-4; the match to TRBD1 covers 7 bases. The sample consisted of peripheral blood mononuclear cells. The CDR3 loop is CTNRGNNEKLFF. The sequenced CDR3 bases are TGTACAAACAGGGGTAATAATGAAAAA.